This TCR beta chain is drawn from a study of CD8 T cells in Susac syndrome (dated by TCRdb to between 2019 and 2020). General notes on the study: Of the Susac syndrome patients who were sequenced, 5 or 6 had clinically active disease and roughly eight were in clinical remission. At blood withdrawal, Susac syndrome patients were therapy-naive, treated with corticosteroids (with IVIg additionally given to some), or treated with IVIg alone. The study used repertoire sequencing to test whether antigen drove CD8+ T cell activation and differentiation in Susac syndrome. The study compared CD8+ T cell repertoire clonality among approximately twelve healthy donors, roughly 14 Susac syndrome patients and roughly 15 multiple sclerosis patients.

The study at large found these results: Around 15 and five Susac-specific public clones were found in the total CD8+ and CD8+ TEMRA repertoires, respectively. CD8+ repertoires in Susac syndrome showed clonal expansion, which was highest in CD8+ TEMRA cells and was greater in clinically active patients than in remitting patients. The number of individuals in the TCR sequencing and HLA analysis was recognized as being relatively small.

Concerning this clonotype itself: Its antigen is still unknown. No per-base quality is available; no much larger clone lies one base away.

RNA was extracted using the RNeasy kit, and roughly 0.45 to 1 microgram was reverse transcribed with random hexamers. TCR beta CDR3 regions were amplified with the immunoSEQ multiplex PCR assay covering 54 Vbeta and 13 Jbeta segments. PCR amplification bias was corrected using a synthetic template baseline for primer optimization and computational correction. The published analysis was carried out like this. Reads were annotated to V, D and J genes according to IMGT and were analyzed with immunoSEQ Analyzer, with only productive sequences retained. Clonality was computed as one minus Shannon entropy normalized by log2 of the number of productive unique sequences. For each patient and control, public and private clones were evaluated among the 100 most prevalent clones. Clones were defined as Susac-specific when absent from the healthy and MS cohorts, from about 970 published viral clones and from other ImmuneACCESS disease sequences. TCRdb trimmed the raw reads at Q25, called clones with MiXCR and kept productive beta chains. Under each unique CDR3 protein, matching rows form one entry showing the most common genes and DNA. TCRdb, rather than the study authors, made the V and J calls. The sample table contains some 130,000 distinct CDR3 sequences; only one count was recorded for 95% of them. The ten largest clones add up to about 0.18% of the sample.

V and J lose 7 bases and 11 bases, and a span of 27 bases separates them. CDR3 length: 15 amino acids, cysteine to phenylalanine. The retained sequence is limited to the CDR3, 45 bases, with the frame set at the first base. The germline V gene yields SQVTM for CDR1 and ANQGSEA for CDR2. Peripheral blood CD8+ and CD4+ T cells from healthy donors, Susac syndrome patients and multiple sclerosis patients were profiled using high-throughput TCR beta sequencing. Susac syndrome patients met recently defined diagnostic criteria for definite or probable disease. CD8+ TEMRA cells were enriched by FACS, while bulk CD8+ and CD4+ T cells were purified by magnetic negative isolation. Blood was collected in EDTA tubes and processed within 24 hours, with PBMCs isolated through density gradient centrifugation. PBMCs destined for TCR sequencing were cryopreserved in liquid nitrogen and later thawed in a 37 °C water bath. The sorted or isolated CD4+, CD8+ and CD8+ TEMRA cells reached a purity of at least 90%.

This receptor was obtained from a human donor with Susac syndrome. This receptor chain uses TRBV29-1 and TRBJ2-4; the D gene is possibly TRBD1 or TRBD2, with 5 bases matching each. Sequencing used CD8+ T cells from PBMCs. The CDR3 region: CSAAPGTDKERLQYF. The nucleotide sequence reads as follows: TGCAGCGCCGCCCCCGGGACGGACAAAGAGCGCCTTCAGTACTTC.